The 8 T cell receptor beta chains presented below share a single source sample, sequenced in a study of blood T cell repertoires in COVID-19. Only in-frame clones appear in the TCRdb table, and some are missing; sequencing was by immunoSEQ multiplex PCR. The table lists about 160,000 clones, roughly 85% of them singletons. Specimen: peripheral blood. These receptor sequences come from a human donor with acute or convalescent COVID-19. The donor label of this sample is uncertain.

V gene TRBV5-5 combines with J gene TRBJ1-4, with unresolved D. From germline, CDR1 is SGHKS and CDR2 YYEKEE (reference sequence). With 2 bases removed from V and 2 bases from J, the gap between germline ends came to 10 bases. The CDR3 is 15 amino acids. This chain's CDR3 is CASSFPGDTNEKLFF. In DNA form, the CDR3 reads TGTGCCAGCAGCTTCCCCGGGGATACTAATGAAAAACTGTTTTTT.

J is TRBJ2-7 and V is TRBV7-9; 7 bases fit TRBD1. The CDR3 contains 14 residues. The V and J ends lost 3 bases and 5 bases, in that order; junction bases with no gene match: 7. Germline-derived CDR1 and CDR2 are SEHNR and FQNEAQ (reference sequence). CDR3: CASSFTGVSDEQYF. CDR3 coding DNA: TGTGCCAGCAGCTTCACAGGGGTTAGCGACGAGCAGTACTTC.

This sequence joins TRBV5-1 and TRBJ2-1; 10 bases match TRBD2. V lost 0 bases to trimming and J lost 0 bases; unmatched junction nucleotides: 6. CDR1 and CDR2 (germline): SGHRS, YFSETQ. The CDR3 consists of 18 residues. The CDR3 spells CASSLESSGGSSYNEQFF. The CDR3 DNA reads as TGCGCCAGCAGCTTGGAGTCTAGCGGGGGAAGCTCCTACAATGAGCAGTTCTTC.

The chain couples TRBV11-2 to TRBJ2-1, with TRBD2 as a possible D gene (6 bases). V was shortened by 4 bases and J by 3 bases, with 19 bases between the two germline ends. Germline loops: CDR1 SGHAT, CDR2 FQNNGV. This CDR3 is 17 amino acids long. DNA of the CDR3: TGTGCCAGCAGCTACTCTGCGGGACGCATCGTCTACAATGAGCAGTTCTTC. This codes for CASSYSAGRIVYNEQFF.

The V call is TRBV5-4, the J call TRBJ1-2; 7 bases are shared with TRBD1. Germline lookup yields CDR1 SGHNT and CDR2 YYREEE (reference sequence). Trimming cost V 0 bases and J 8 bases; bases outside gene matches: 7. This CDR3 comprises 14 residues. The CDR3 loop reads CASSLDRQGGGYTF. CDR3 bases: TGTGCCAGCAGCTTGGACAGACAGGGCGGCGGCTACACCTTC.

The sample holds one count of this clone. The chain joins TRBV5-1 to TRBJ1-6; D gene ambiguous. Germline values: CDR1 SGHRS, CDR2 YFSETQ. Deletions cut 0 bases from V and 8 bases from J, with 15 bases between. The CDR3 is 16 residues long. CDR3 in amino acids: CASSLASGLWDSPLHF. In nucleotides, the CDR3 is TGCGCCAGCAGCTTGGCGTCTGGGCTGTGGGATTCACCCCTCCACTTT.

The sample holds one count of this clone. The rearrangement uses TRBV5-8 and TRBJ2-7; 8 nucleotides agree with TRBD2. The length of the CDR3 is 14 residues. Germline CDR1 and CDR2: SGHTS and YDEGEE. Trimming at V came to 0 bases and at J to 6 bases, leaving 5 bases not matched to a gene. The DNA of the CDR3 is TGTGCCAGCAGCTTGGACTCGGGACTAGTCGAGCAGTACTTC. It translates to CASSLDSGLVEQYF.

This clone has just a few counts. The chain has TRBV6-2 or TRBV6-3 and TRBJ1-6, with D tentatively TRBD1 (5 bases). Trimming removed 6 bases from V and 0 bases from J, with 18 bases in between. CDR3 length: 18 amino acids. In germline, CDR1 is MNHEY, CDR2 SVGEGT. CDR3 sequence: CASSPSGHPSSYNSPLHF. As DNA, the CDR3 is TGTGCCAGCAGCCCTTCCGGACATCCGAGCTCCTATAATTCACCCCTCCACTTT.